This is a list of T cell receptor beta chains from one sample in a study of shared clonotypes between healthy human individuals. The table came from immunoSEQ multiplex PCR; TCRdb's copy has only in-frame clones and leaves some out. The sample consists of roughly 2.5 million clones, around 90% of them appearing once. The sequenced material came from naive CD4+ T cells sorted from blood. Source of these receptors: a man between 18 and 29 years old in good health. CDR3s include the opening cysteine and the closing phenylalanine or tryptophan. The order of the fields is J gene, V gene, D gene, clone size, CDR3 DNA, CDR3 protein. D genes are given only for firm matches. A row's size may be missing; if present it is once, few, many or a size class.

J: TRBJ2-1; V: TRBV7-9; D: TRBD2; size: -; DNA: TGTGCCAGCAGCGCGTCGACTAGCGGTTCATACAATGAGCAGTTCTTC; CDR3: CASSASTSGSYNEQFF
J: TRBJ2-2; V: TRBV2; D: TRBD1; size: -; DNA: TGTGCCAGCAGCGATCAGGGGGCTGACACCGGGGAGCTGTTTTTT; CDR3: CASSDQGADTGELFF
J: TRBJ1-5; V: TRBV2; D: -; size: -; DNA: TGTGCCAGTACTCGGGGGGCCGGTCAGCCCCAGCATTTT; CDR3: CASTRGAGQPQHF
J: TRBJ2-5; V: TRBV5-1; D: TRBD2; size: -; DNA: TGCGCCAGCAGCTTGGAAGCGGGGGGGCAAGAGACCCAGTACTTC; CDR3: CASSLEAGGQETQYF
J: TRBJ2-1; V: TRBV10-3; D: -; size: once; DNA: TGTGCCATCAGTGAGTCAGAGGGGGATGAGCAGTTCTTC; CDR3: CAISESEGDEQFF
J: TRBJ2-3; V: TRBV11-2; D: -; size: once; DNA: TGTGCCAGCAGCTTTAGCAGGGACACAGATACGCAGTATTTT; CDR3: CASSFSRDTDTQYF
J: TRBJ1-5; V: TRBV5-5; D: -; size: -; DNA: TGTGCCAGCAGCTTTTCCGACAGTGGGCAGCCCCAGCATTTT; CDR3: CASSFSDSGQPQHF
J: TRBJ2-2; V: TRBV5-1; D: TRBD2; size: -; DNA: TGCGCCAGCAGCTTCCTAGCGGGATCGAACACCGGGGAGCTGTTTTTT; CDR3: CASSFLAGSNTGELFF
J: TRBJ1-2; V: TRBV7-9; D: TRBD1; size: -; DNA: TGTGCCAGCAACAATTTCCAGGGGGGGTATGGCTACACCTTC; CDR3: CASNNFQGGYGYTF
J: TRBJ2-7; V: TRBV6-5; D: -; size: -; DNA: TGTGCCAGCACCCGACCGGCAGGGTGGACCTACGAGCAGTACTTC; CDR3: CASTRPAGWTYEQYF
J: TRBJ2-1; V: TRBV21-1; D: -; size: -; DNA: TGTGCCAGCCCCTCCGGGACAGGGGACAATGAGCAGTTCTTC; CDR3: CASPSGTGDNEQFF
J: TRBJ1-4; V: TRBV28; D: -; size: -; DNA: TGTGCCAGCTCATCTGGAGGGTCCGGGGAAAAACTGTTTTTT; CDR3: CASSSGGSGEKLFF
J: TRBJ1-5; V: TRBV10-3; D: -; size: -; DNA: TGTGCCATCAGTGAAGTGGTTAATCAGCCCCAGCATTTT; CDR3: CAISEVVNQPQHF
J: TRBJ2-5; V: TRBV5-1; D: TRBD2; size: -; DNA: TGCGCCAGCAGCTCTTCCCTGGTTTGGGATCAAACAACTAGCGGGACCCGAAGGGGGGAGACCCAGTACTTC; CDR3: CASSSSLVWDQTTSGTRRGETQYF
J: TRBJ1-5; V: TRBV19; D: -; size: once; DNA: TGTGCCAGTCAGGGACTCCAAGATAGCAATCAGCCCCAGCATTTT; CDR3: CASQGLQDSNQPQHF
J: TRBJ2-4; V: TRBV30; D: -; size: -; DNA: TGTGCCTGGGGTGCCAGGGGGACTCTAGCCAAAAACATTCAGTACTTC; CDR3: CAWGARGTLAKNIQYF
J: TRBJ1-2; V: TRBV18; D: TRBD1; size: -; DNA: TGTGCCAGCGTGGGGGACAGCCTAATATATGGCTACACCTTC; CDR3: CASVGDSLIYGYTF
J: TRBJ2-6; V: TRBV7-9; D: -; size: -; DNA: TGTGCCAGCAGCTTTGGCGTTGGCTCTGGGGCCAACGTCCTGACTTTC; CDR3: CASSFGVGSGANVLTF
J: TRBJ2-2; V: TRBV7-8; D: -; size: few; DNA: TGTGCCAGCAGCTGGGGCAGCGACACCGGGGAGCTGTTTTTT; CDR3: CASSWGSDTGELFF
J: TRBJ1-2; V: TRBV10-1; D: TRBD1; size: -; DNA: TGCGCCAGCAGTGAACAGGGGACCTATGGCTACACCTTC; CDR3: CASSEQGTYGYTF
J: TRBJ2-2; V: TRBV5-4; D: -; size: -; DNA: TGTGCCAGCAGCTTGGGGACTCAGGGCGGGGAGCTGTTTTTT; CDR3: CASSLGTQGGELFF
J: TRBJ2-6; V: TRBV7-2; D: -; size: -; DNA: TGTGCCAGCAGCGGTATCCGATTTTCTGGGGCCAACGTCCTGACTTTC; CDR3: CASSGIRFSGANVLTF
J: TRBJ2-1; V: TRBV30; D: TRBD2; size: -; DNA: TGTGCCTGGAGTCCAACCGGGACTAGCGGGGGGTCGTGGATCTTC; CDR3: CAWSPTGTSGGSWIF
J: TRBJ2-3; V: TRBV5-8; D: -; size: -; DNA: TGTGCCAGCAGCTTGAGGGGGGCAGACACAGATACGCAGTATTTT; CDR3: CASSLRGADTDTQYF
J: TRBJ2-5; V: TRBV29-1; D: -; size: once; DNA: TGCAGCGTTCGACAAGATCAAGAGACCCAGTACTTC; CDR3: CSVRQDQETQYF
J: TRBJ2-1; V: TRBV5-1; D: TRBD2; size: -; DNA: TGCGCCAGCAGCTTGGAGATAGCGGGGTTCAATGAGCAGTTCTTC; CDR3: CASSLEIAGFNEQFF
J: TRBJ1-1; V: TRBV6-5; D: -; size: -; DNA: TGTGCCAGCGAAGGCGCGGGGAACACTGAAGCTTTCTTT; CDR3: CASEGAGNTEAFF
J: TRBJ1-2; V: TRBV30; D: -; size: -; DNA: TGTGCCTGGAGTCAAGGGGGGGACTATGGCTACACCTTC; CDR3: CAWSQGGDYGYTF
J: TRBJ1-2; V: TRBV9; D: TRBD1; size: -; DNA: TGTGCCAGCAGCGTTGATAGACAGGGGCTGCACTATGGCTACACCTTC; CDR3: CASSVDRQGLHYGYTF
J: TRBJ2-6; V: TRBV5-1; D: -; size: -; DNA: TGCGCCAGCAGCACCGGACTGACACCCTCTGGGGCCAACGTCCTGACTTTC; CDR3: CASSTGLTPSGANVLTF
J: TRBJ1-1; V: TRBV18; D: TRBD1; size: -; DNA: TGTGCCAGCTCACCAAGCAGGGGGCCCGAGACTGAAGCTTTCTTT; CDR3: CASSPSRGPETEAFF
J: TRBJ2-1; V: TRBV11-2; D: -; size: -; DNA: TGTGCCAGCAACCCACAGGGAAGCTCCTACAATGAGCAGTTCTTC; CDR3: CASNPQGSSYNEQFF
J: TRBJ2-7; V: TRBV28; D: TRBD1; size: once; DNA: TGTGCCAGCAGTTCGGGACAGGGGGGTCACGAGCAGTACTTC; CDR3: CASSSGQGGHEQYF
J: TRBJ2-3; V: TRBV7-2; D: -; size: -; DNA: TGTGCCAGCAGCTTCGGCGGAGATACGCAGTATTTT; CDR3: CASSFGGDTQYF
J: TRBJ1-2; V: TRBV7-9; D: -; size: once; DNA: TGTGCCAGCAGCGGTAGGGACTATGGCTACACCTTC; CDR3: CASSGRDYGYTF
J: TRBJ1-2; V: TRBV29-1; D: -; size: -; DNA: TGCAGCGTGGGGACTGGGTCAGCTAACTATGGCTACACCTTC; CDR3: CSVGTGSANYGYTF
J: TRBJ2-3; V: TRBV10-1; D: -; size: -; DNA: TGCGCCAGCAGTGAGAGGGGGACAGATACGCAGTATTTT; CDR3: CASSERGTDTQYF
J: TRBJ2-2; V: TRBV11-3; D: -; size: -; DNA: TGTGCCAGCAGCTCTAGAGGGGGAGACGGGGAGCTGTTTTTT; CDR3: CASSSRGGDGELFF
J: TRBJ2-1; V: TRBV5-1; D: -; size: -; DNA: TGCGCCAGCAGCTCCGACGGGTACAATGAGCAGTTCTTC; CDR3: CASSSDGYNEQFF
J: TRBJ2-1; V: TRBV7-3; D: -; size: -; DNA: TGTGCCAGCAGCTCGAGCGATGGACAGAGCTACAATGAGCAGTTCTTC; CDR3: CASSSSDGQSYNEQFF
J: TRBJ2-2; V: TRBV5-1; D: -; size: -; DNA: TGCGCCAGCAGCTCCGACACGCCTAACACCGGGGAGCTGTTTTTT; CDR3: CASSSDTPNTGELFF
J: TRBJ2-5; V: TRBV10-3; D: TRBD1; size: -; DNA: TGTGCCACCCGGACAGGGCAAGAGACCCAGTACTTC; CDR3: CATRTGQETQYF
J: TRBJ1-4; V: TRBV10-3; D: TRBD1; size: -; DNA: TGTGCCACTTCCCGATCGGGACAGGGATGGAAACTGTTTTTT; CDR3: CATSRSGQGWKLFF
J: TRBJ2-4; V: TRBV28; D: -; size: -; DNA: TGTGCCAGCACTCAATGGACAGCAAAAAACATTCAGTACTTC; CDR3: CASTQWTAKNIQYF
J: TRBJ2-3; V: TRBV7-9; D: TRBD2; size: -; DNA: TGTGCCAGCAGCTTACTAGCGGGAGGAGGGACAGATACGCAGTATTTT; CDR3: CASSLLAGGGTDTQYF
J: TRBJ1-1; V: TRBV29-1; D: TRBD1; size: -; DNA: TGCAGCGTTGAAGATCTATTGGAGGGGGACAGGGGGTCCCTGATGAACACTGAAGCTTTCTTT; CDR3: CSVEDLLEGDRGSLMNTEAFF
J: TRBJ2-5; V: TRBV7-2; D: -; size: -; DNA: TGTGCCAGCAGCTTAGTTCCGGGATCCCCACAAGAGACCCAGTACTTC; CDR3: CASSLVPGSPQETQYF
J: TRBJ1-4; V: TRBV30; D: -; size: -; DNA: TGTGCCTGGAGTGTTGGACAGCCGTCAACTAATGAAAAACTGTTTTTT; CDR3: CAWSVGQPSTNEKLFF
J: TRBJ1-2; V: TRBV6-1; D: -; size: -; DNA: TGTGCCAGCAGGGGCTACACCTTC; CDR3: CASRGYTF
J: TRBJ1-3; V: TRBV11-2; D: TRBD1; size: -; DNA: TGTGCCAGCAGCCCGACAGGGTTGACTGGAAACACCATATATTTT; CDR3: CASSPTGLTGNTIYF
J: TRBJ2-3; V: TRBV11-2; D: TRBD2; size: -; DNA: TGTGCCAGCAGCGCAGGACTAGCGTTCCCAGATACGCAGTATTTT; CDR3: CASSAGLAFPDTQYF
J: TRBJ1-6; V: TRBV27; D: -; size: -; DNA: TGTGCCAGCAGTTCGCGCCAGTGGCCAAATAATTCACCCCTCCACTTT; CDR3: CASSSRQWPNNSPLHF
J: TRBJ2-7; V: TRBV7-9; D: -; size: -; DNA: TGTGCCAGCAGCTCTGCGTTTGAGCAGTACTTC; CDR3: CASSSAFEQYF
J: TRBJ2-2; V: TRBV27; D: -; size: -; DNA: TGTGCCAGCACGGGAAGGCGGGTGTCAGGCACCGGGGAGCTGTTTTTT; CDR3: CASTGRRVSGTGELFF